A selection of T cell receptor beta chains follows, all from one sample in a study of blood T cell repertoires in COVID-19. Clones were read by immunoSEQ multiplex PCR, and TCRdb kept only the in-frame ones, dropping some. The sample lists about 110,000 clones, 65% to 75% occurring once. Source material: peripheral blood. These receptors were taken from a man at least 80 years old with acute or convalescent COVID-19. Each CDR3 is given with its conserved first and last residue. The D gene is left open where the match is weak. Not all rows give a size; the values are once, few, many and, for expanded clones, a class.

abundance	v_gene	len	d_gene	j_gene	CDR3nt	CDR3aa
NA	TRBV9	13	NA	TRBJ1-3	TGTGCCAGCAGCGACCCTATTCGAAACACCATATATTTT	CASSDPIRNTIYF
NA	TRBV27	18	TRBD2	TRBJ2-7	TGTGCCAGCAATAGGGCCGGGACTAGCGGGAGAGGCGCCTACGAGCAGTACTTC	CASNRAGTSGRGAYEQYF
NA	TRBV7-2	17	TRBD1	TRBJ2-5	TGTGCCAGCAGCCGGGAAGGACAGGGAAGAGGGCAAGAGACCCAGTACTTC	CASSREGQGRGQETQYF
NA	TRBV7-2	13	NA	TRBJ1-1	TGTGCCAGCAGCTCCACGACAGACACTGAAGCTTTCTTT	CASSSTTDTEAFF
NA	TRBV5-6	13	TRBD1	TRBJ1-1	TGTGCCAGCAGCCCCGGAGGGGGACAGGAAGCTTTCTTT	CASSPGGGQEAFF
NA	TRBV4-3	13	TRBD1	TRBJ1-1	TGCGCCAGCAGCCAGGACAGGGACACTGAAGCTTTCTTT	CASSQDRDTEAFF
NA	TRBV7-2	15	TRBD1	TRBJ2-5	TGTGCCAGCAGCCCCGGACAGGGGTTGGGAGAGACCCAGTACTTC	CASSPGQGLGETQYF
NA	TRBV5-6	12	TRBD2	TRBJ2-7	TGTGCCAGCAGCTCGGGGGGTTACGAGCAGTACTTC	CASSSGGYEQYF
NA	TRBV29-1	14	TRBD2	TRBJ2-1	TGCAGCGTAAGGACTAGCGGGAGGGTAAATGAGCAGTTCTTC	CSVRTSGRVNEQFF
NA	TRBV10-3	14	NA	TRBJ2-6	TGTGCCTCCGACCCAGGGTATGGGGCCAACGTCCTGACTTTC	CASDPGYGANVLTF
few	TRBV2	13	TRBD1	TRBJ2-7	TGTGCCAGCAGGGGGACAGGGGTGTACGAGCAGTACTTC	CASRGTGVYEQYF
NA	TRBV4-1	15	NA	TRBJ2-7	TGCGCCAGCAGCCAAATTCCCAGAACCAACTACGAGCAGTACTTC	CASSQIPRTNYEQYF
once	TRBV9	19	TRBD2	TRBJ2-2	TGTGCCAGCAGCGTTTCAGGACTAGCGGGAGGAGCGAACACCGGGGAGCTGTTTTTT	CASSVSGLAGGANTGELFF
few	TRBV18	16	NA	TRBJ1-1	TGTGCCAGCTCACCAAATCAGGGACGCGGGGGCACTGAAGCTTTCTTT	CASSPNQGRGGTEAFF
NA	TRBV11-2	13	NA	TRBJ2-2	TGTGCCAGCAGCTTAGATCTCCGTAGGGAGCTGTTTTTT	CASSLDLRRELFF
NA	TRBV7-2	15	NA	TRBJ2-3	TGTGCCAGCAGCACTGGGTGGCGGAGCACAGATACGCAGTATTTT	CASSTGWRSTDTQYF
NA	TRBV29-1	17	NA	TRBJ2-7	TGCAGCGTGGGCGACTGGGTGACAGAGCTTACTCCCTACGAGCAGTACTTC	CSVGDWVTELTPYEQYF
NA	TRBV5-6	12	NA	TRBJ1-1	TGTGCCAGCAGCCAAATCCCTAGTGAAGCTTTCTTT	CASSQIPSEAFF
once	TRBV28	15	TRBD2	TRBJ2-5	TGTGCCAGCAGTTCCGGGACCCGGGGGGGAGAGACCCAGTACTTC	CASSSGTRGGETQYF
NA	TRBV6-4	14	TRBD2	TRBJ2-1	TGTGCCCGCATCGGGCGGGAGGCCGTCAATGAGCAGTTCTTC	CARIGREAVNEQFF
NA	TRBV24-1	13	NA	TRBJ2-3	TGTGCCACCAGAAGCGGGAGCACAGATACGCAGTATTTT	CATRSGSTDTQYF
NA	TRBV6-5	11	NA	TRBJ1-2	TGTGCCATCACAGGTGTGTGGGGCTACACCTTC	CAITGVWGYTF
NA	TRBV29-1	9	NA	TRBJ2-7	TGCAGCGTCCCCCCCAAGCAGTACTTC	CSVPPKQYF
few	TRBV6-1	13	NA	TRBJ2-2	TGTGCCAGCAGAGGACTAAACACCGGGGAGCTGTTTTTT	CASRGLNTGELFF
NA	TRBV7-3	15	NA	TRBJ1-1	TGTGCCAGCAGCTTAACGCCAGTCATGAACACTGAAGCTTTCTTT	CASSLTPVMNTEAFF
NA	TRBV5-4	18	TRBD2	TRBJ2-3	TGTGCCAGCAACTTGGGACTAGCGGGAGGTGGAGGCACAGATACGCAGTATTTT	CASNLGLAGGGGTDTQYF
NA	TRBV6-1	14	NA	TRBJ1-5	TGTGCCAGCAGTGAAGGTCAGGGTGATCAGCCCCAGCATTTT	CASSEGQGDQPQHF
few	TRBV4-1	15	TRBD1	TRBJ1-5	TGCGCCAGCAGCCAAGGAGGGGGCAGCAATCAGCCCCAGCATTTT	CASSQGGGSNQPQHF
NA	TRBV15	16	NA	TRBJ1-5	TGTGCCACCAGCAGAGAAGGTGGTCAGGGCCGGCAGCCCCAGCATTTT	CATSREGGQGRQPQHF
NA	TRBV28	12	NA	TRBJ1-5	TGTGCCAGCAGTTTACAGGGTCCGACCCAGCATTTT	CASSLQGPTQHF
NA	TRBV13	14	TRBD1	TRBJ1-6	TGTGCCAGCGGGACAGCCTCCTATAATTCACCCCTCCACTTT	CASGTASYNSPLHF
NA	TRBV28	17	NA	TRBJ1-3	TGTGCCAGCAGTTTATGGGCAGTCTCCTTCTCTGGAAACACCATATATTTT	CASSLWAVSFSGNTIYF
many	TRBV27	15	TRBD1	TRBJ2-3	TGTGCCAGTGCCGCCAAGGACAGGATCACAGATACGCAGTATTTT	CASAAKDRITDTQYF
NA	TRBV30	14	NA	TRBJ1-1	TGTGCCTGGAAGCGCCAGCTCCGGAACACTGAAGCTTTCTTT	CAWKRQLRNTEAFF
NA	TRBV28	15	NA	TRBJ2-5	TGTGCCAGCAGACCCCGAGGCCGTACCCAAGAGACCCAGTACTTC	CASRPRGRTQETQYF
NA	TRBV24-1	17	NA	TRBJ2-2	TGTGCCACCAGTGAAGTTGGAGGGACAGATCGTAACGGGGAGCTGTTTTTT	CATSEVGGTDRNGELFF
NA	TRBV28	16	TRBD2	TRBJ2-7	TGTGCCAGCAGTTTTGCTCCGGGACTAGCGGACTTCATTCAATACTTC	CASSFAPGLADFIQYF
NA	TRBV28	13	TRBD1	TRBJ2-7	TGTGCCACCCAAGAGGGACAGGGCTACGAGCAGTACTTC	CATQEGQGYEQYF
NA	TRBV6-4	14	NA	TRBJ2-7	TGTGCCAGCAGTCCTCGCCCGGGAGAAAACGAGCAGTACTTC	CASSPRPGENEQYF
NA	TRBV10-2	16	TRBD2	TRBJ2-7	TGCGCCAGCAGTGAGTCGAGAGTAGCGGGAGTGGACGAGCAGTACTTC	CASSESRVAGVDEQYF
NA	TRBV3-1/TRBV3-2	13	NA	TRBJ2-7	TGTGCCAGCAGCCAAGGTCCCGGGAGTGAGCAGTACTTC	CASSQGPGSEQYF
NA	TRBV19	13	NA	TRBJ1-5	TGTGCCAGTAGTACGTCTTTCAATCAGCCCCAGCATTTT	CASSTSFNQPQHF
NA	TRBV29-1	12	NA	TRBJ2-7	TGCAGCGTTGTGTCCGGGAGCTACGAGCAGTACTTC	CSVVSGSYEQYF
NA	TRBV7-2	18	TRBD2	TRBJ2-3	TGTGCCAGCAGCCAAATAAGGACTAGCGGGCCCTTCACAGATACGCAGTATTTT	CASSQIRTSGPFTDTQYF
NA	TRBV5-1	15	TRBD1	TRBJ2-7	TGCGCCAGCAGCTTGGTTCGGACAGGGGAGGACGAGCAGTACTTC	CASSLVRTGEDEQYF
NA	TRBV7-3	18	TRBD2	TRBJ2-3	TGTGCCAGCAGCCCGCGGACTAGCGGGAGGGTTAGCACAGATACGCAGTATTTT	CASSPRTSGRVSTDTQYF
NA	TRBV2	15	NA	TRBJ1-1	TGTGCCAGCAGTGAAATTAAGACTCCTCTGGGTGAAGCTTTCTTT	CASSEIKTPLGEAFF
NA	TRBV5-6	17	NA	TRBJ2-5	TGTGCCAGCAGCTCCGAGGGTCTCGGGGGAGTCCAGGAGACCCAGTACTTC	CASSSEGLGGVQETQYF
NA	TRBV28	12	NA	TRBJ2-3	TGTGCCAGCAGCCAACTAGTCGGTACGCAGTATTTT	CASSQLVGTQYF
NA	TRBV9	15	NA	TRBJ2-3	TGTGCCAGCAGCGTTGGCGGGATCGGTACAGATACGCAGTATTTT	CASSVGGIGTDTQYF
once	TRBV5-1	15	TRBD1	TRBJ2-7	TGCGCCAGCAGCTCACCGGGACAGGGAATCTACGAGCAGTACTTC	CASSSPGQGIYEQYF
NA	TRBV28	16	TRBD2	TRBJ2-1	TGTGCCAGCAGTCCTAGACTAGCGAACGACTACAATGAGCAGTTCTTC	CASSPRLANDYNEQFF
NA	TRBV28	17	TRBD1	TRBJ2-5	TGTGCCAGCAGTACCTGGGACAGGGGGTTGCGGGAGTTGACCCAGTACTTC	CASSTWDRGLRELTQYF
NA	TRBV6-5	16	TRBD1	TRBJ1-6	TGTGCCAGCAGTTACTCTCCAGGACAGGTCGGGGCACCCCTCCACTTT	CASSYSPGQVGAPLHF